These T cell receptor beta chains were read from a single sample in a study of cytomegalovirus exposure and HLA in healthy donors. Only in-frame clones appear in the TCRdb table, and some are missing; sequencing was by immunoSEQ multiplex PCR. The table shows some 100,000 clones, with approximately 80% occurring only once. Material: PBMCs. These receptor sequences come from a man aged 40-49 years in good health and CMV-seropositive. The CDR3 runs from the conserved cysteine through the conserved F or W.

J gene,V gene,CDR3 protein
TRBJ2-3,TRBV7-3,CASSPGGGGNTQYF
TRBJ2-1,TRBV14,CASSQLGVGLNEQFF
TRBJ1-6,TRBV2,CASSRTASHNSPLHF
TRBJ2-1,TRBV5-6,CASSLDLGSSYNEQFF
TRBJ2-3,TRBV19,CATGLAHLDTQYF
TRBJ2-2,TRBV5-4,CASSWTGSVAGELFF
TRBJ2-7,TRBV5-5,CASASHRDSGYEQYF
TRBJ2-1,TRBV7-2,CASRRMSLYNEQFF
TRBJ2-7,TRBV4-1,CASSQGTGGKNEQYF
TRBJ2-2,TRBV7-3,CASRGPGLAPGELFF
TRBJ2-3,TRBV7-2,CASSLNKGADTQYF
TRBJ2-1,TRBV28,CASSFDGQGAFEQFF
TRBJ1-1,TRBV30,CAWSKVGRLNTEAFF
TRBJ1-1,TRBV4-1,CASSPQTGGNTEAFF
TRBJ2-5,TRBV7-2,CASSLAAGTVQETQYF
TRBJ1-3,TRBV30,CAWALDRHSGNTIYF
TRBJ2-3,TRBV4-2,CASSQEGLTTDTQYF
TRBJ2-7,TRBV27,CASSLNGYEQYF